This is a list of T cell receptor beta chains from one sample in a study of early T cells in non-severe SARS-CoV-2 infection. MiXCR, run by TCRdb on the 5' RACE reads, gives a single entry per CDR3 protein. In the table there are tens of thousands of distinct CDR3 sequences, 13% of which are singletons. What was sequenced was whole blood. These receptors originate from an adult who was a healthcare worker with PCR-confirmed SARS-CoV-2 infection or an uninfected control (not recorded which). Each CDR3 is given without its conserved first and last residue.

j_call v_call cdr3_length cdr3_aa
TRBJ2-3 TRBV9 15 ASSPRAGTSLTDTQY
TRBJ1-6 TRBV20-1 11 SATGQNNSPLH
TRBJ2-5 TRBV5-1 12 ASSTGLPGETQY
TRBJ1-4 TRBV11-2 14 ASSLASLATNEKLF
TRBJ1-2 TRBV7-8 14 ASSGTRDSQARGYT
TRBJ2-7 TRBV15 12 ATSRDATSGEQY
TRBJ2-3 TRBV3-1 16 ASSQDPERGASTDTQY
TRBJ2-3 TRBV20-1 12 SARSDSPTDTQY
TRBJ1-2 TRBV7-8 11 ASLGGSNYGYT
TRBJ1-1 TRBV7-9 12 ASTLGQANTEAF
TRBJ2-7 TRBV6-5 11 ASSYSRGCEQY